These 28 T cell receptor beta chains came from one sample sequenced in a study of CD8+ T cells in alopecia areata. Isolated RNA was reverse transcribed into cDNA used as the sequencing template. Clones were sequenced by immunoSEQ multiplex PCR, and TCRdb holds only the in-frame ones, with some missing. The sample has approximately 110,000 clones, approximately 55% seen once; the top ten hold around 3.4%. Treatment specified: oral pan-JAK inhibitor, 5-10 mg twice daily. The source was CD4+ T cells sorted from blood, collected at week 24, from a patient treated with tofacitinib. All receptors come from a human donor with alopecia areata.

The chain is built from TRBV25-1 and TRBJ1-6; D not resolved. CDR3 size: 14 residues. V was cut by 5 bases and J by 0 bases, with 5 bases left in between. CDR1 and CDR2 (germline): MGHDK, SYGVNS. The CDR3 sequence: CASSLSSYNSPLHF. In DNA form, the CDR3 reads TGTGCCAGCAGTTTAAGCTCCTATAATTCACCCCTCCACTTT.

The chain combines TRBV5-4 with TRBJ2-2, with 7 nucleotides matching TRBD1. Trimming cost V 3 bases and J 5 bases; bases outside gene matches: 4. Germline V gives CDR1 SGHNT, CDR2 YYREEE (reference sequence). This CDR3 is built from 14 residues. Here the CDR3 DNA reads TGTGCCAGCAGCTCGCCAGGGGGTACCGGGGAGCTGTTTTTT. This gives the protein CASSSPGGTGELFF.

The rearrangement links TRBV30 to TRBJ1-3; D might be TRBD1 (5 bases). CDR1 and CDR2 from the germline V gene are GTSNPN and SVGIG (reference sequence). Trimming shortened V by 5 bases and J by 2 bases, and 10 bases separated the two germline ends. The CDR3 consists of 13 residues. CDR3: CAWGTVPGNTIYF. The CDR3 DNA reads TGTGCCTGGGGGACGGTACCTGGAAACACCATATATTTT.

This clone occurred a few times. This chain uses TRBV15 with TRBJ2-1; D may be TRBD1 (6 bases). V was cut by 5 bases and J by 5 bases, with 16 bases left in between. Per germline, CDR1 LNHNV and CDR2 YYDKDF (reference sequence). The CDR3 has 15 residues. CDR3 bases: TGTGCCACCAGCGGACGGGCTTACAGGGACAATGAGCAGTTCTTC. Amino acids: CATSGRAYRDNEQFF.

This clone was picked up a small number of times. The rearrangement joins TRBV4-1 to TRBJ1-6, with D unclear. The V gene's germline CDR1 is MGHRA and CDR2 YSYEKL. Deletions cut 0 bases from V and 1 base from J, with 13 bases between. The CDR3 runs 18 residues. CDR3 sequence: CASSQEDRWSSYNSPLHF. CDR3 bases: TGCGCCAGCAGCCAAGAGGACCGATGGAGTTCCTATAATTCACCCCTCCACTTT.

This chain connects TRBV7-2 to TRBJ1-6; D ambiguous. Germline assignment: CDR1 SGHTA and CDR2 FQGNSA. The germline V and J ends were trimmed by 1 base and 9 bases, with 10 bases remaining between them. The CDR3 is made up of 14 amino acids. CDR3 loop: CASSLGVAASPLHF. The CDR3, as DNA: TGTGCCAGCAGCTTAGGAGTGGCTGCTTCACCCCTCCACTTT.

This clone rates as medium-sized. The chain links TRBV7-9 to TRBJ2-2; D may be TRBD1 (5 bases). Germline lookup yields CDR1 SEHNR and CDR2 FQNEAQ (reference sequence). The CDR3 covers 13 residues. Deletions cut 2 bases from V and 5 bases from J, with 6 bases between. CDR3 residues: CASSLQGTGELFF. CDR3 nucleotide sequence: TGTGCCAGCAGCTTACAGGGAACCGGGGAGCTGTTTTTT.

The rearrangement joins TRBV5-1 to TRBJ1-2; 7 bases fit TRBD1. Germline loops: CDR1 SGHRS, CDR2 YFSETQ. V lost 4 bases to trimming and J lost 6 bases; unmatched junction nucleotides: 6. The CDR3 covers 13 residues. The CDR3 protein is CASSPGQRDGYTF. The DNA for the CDR3 is TGCGCCAGCAGCCCGGGACAGAGAGATGGCTACACCTTC.

This clone was seen just once. The V gene is TRBV18, the J gene TRBJ1-5; TRBD1 matches at 7 bases. This CDR3 is 17 amino acids long. The trim removed 4 bases at V and 2 bases at J, leaving 11 bases unmatched. Germline loops: CDR1 KGHSH, CDR2 LQKENI. CDR3: CASSRENRGSGNQPQHF. The DNA of the CDR3 is TGTGCCAGCTCACGAGAAAACAGGGGATCGGGCAATCAGCCCCAGCATTTT.

This sequence joins TRBV13 and TRBJ2-3, with a possible D match to TRBD1 (6 bases). V lost 8 bases and J lost 6, with 18 bases in between. The CDR3 runs 14 residues. Germline-derived CDR1 and CDR2 are PRHDT and FYEKMQ (reference sequence). The CDR3 here is CASERYRVGDTQYF. CDR3 DNA sequence: TGTGCCAGCGAGAGGTACAGGGTAGGGGATACGCAGTATTTT.

The rearrangement links TRBV5-1 to TRBJ2-1; D gene ambiguous. CDR1 is SGHRS, CDR2 YFSETQ, per germline. The V end lost 0 bases, the J end lost 5 bases, and 12 bases lay between the germline ends. The CDR3 contains 15 residues. CDR3 bases: TGCGCCAGCAGCTTGGGGCCCGAGCCGAACAATGAGCAGTTCTTC. Its protein product is CASSLGPEPNNEQFF.

The chain combines TRBV2 with TRBJ2-3; 10 nucleotides line up with TRBD1. This CDR3 is built from 15 residues. V trimming: 6 bases; J trimming: 4 bases; junction bases outside the gene matches: 7. Germline V gene data show CDR1 as SNHLY and CDR2 as FYNNEI. CDR3 amino acids: CASRGQGTVADTQYF. Written as DNA, the CDR3 is TGTGCCAGCAGGGGACAGGGGACTGTGGCAGATACGCAGTATTTT.

The J gene is TRBJ2-7, the V gene TRBV7-3, with D unclear. With 5 bases removed from V and 5 bases from J, the gap between germline ends came to 13 bases. The CDR3 is made up of 13 amino acids. Germline assignment: CDR1 SGHTA and CDR2 FQGTGA. Written as DNA, the CDR3 is TGTGCCAGCAGCCGCAACCCTGGGAACGAGCAGTACTTC. It is translated as CASSRNPGNEQYF.

This sequence joins TRBV30 and TRBJ2-5, with D tentatively TRBD2 (5 bases). Germline-derived CDR1 and CDR2 are GTSNPN and SVGIG (reference sequence). The CDR3 is 12 amino acids. The ends were cut back, 2 bases at V and 3 bases at J, with 7 bases in the middle. CDR3 protein: CAWSWGEETQYF. The CDR3 DNA is TGTGCCTGGAGTTGGGGAGAAGAGACCCAGTACTTC.

This clone was counted only a few times. The V call is TRBV27, the J call TRBJ1-1; D unclear. CDR1 is MNHEY and CDR2 is SMNVEV in the germline V gene (reference sequence). V was cut by 0 bases and J by 0 bases, with 11 bases left in between. The CDR3 has 16 residues. The CDR3 here is CASSLSLRNLNTEAFF. DNA of the CDR3: TGTGCCAGCAGTTTATCCCTGAGGAATTTGAACACTGAAGCTTTCTTT.

The chain combines TRBV6-5 with TRBJ2-7; 7 nucleotides match TRBD1. This CDR3 comprises 13 residues. The V gene's germline CDR1 is MNHEY and CDR2 SVGAGI. V shed 6 bases and J 3 bases; nucleotides not matched to a gene: 5. As DNA, the CDR3 is TGTGCCAGCAGGCAGGGACAGCTCTACGAGCAGTACTTC. It translates to CASRQGQLYEQYF.

The J gene is TRBJ1-5, the V gene TRBV6-5; D gene unclear. CDR3 length: 15 residues. Looked up from germline, CDR1 is MNHEY and CDR2 is SVGAGI. Trimming removed 7 bases from V and 1 base from J, with 14 bases in between. The CDR3 loop is CASKFRAESNQPQHF. The CDR3 DNA is TGTGCCAGCAAATTCCGGGCCGAGAGCAATCAGCCCCAGCATTTT.

The rearrangement uses TRBV7-9 and TRBJ2-3; D is uncertain. Per germline, CDR1 SEHNR and CDR2 FQNEAQ (reference sequence). The ends were cut back, 5 bases at V and 6 bases at J, with 12 bases in the middle. The CDR3 spans 13 residues. The CDR3: CASSGVSMDTQYF. The CDR3 DNA sequence: TGTGCCAGCAGCGGGGTTTCCATGGATACGCAGTATTTT.

V is TRBV5-4 and J is TRBJ2-3, with 7 bases aligning to TRBD2. J lost 1 base, V lost 2 bases, and 13 bases had no gene match. The length of the CDR3 is 18 residues. The germline CDR1 and CDR2 sequences are SGHNT and YYREEE (reference sequence). The CDR3 sequence is CASSLGRSTSRRTDTQYF. For the CDR3, the DNA is TGTGCCAGCAGCTTAGGTCGTTCGACTAGCAGACGCACAGATACGCAGTATTTT.

The gene calls are TRBV2 and TRBJ1-4, with D unresolved. The CDR3 has 15 residues. From germline, CDR1 is SNHLY and CDR2 FYNNEI. The germline V and J ends were trimmed by 6 bases and 3 bases, with 14 bases remaining between them. CDR3 in amino acids: CASRAISLANEKLFF. CDR3 DNA sequence: TGTGCCAGCAGAGCCATCTCGCTGGCTAATGAAAAACTGTTTTTT.

This sequence joins TRBV5-4 and TRBJ2-2; D possibly corresponds to TRBD1 (5 bases). Germline V gene data show CDR1 as SGHNT and CDR2 as YYREEE (reference sequence). The CDR3 totals 15 residues. V shed 0 bases and J shed 5 bases, with 11 bases lying between them. DNA of the CDR3: TGTGCCAGCAGCTTGGCTGGGGCCGGAACCGGGGAGCTGTTTTTT. Amino acid sequence: CASSLAGAGTGELFF.

The chain couples TRBV30 to TRBJ1-1; weak D call: TRBD1 (5 bases). Germline CDR1 and CDR2: GTSNPN and SVGIG (reference sequence). This CDR3 spans 10 amino acids. The CDR3 DNA reads TGTGTAGGGGCTTGGACTGAAGCTTTCTTT. Its translation is CVGAWTEAFF. Looking up the rest from reference TRBV30 and TRBJ1-1 gives the full variable domain: SQTIHQWPATLVQPVGSPLSLECTVEGTSNPNLYWYRQAAGRGLQLLFYSVGIGQISSEVPQNLSASRPQDRQFILSSKKLLLSDSGFYLCVGAWTEAFFGQGTRLTVV.

The chain couples TRBV4-2 to TRBJ2-4, with D uncertain. V was clipped by 0 bases and J by 8 bases, with 17 bases between them. CDR1 and CDR2 (germline): LGHNA, YNFKEQ. This CDR3 has 16 residues. In nucleotides, the CDR3 is TGTGCCAGCAGCCAAGATAGTGTGTGGGGTGGGGACATTCAGTACTTC. This translates into CASSQDSVWGGDIQYF.

This clone was seen only a few times. The chain couples TRBV7-2 to TRBJ2-4, with 7 bases matching TRBD1. With V trimmed by 3 bases and J by 8 bases, 4 bases remained unmatched. The CDR3 is 13 amino acids. Germline CDR1 reads SGHTA; CDR2 reads FQGNSA. CDR3 sequence reads: CASSLGQMDIQYF. DNA for the CDR3: TGTGCCAGCAGCTTGGGACAGATGGACATTCAGTACTTC.

The chain recombines TRBV7-2 with TRBJ1-5, with TRBD1 matching over 8 bases. Germline V gives CDR1 SGHTA, CDR2 FQGNSA. This CDR3 has 14 amino acids. The V segment lost 5 bases and the J segment 4 bases; nucleotides outside the gene matches: 4. CDR3 coding DNA: TGTGCCAGCAGCGTACAGGGGGGGAATCAGCCCCAGCATTTT. This encodes CASSVQGGNQPQHF.

The chain uses TRBV29-1 and TRBJ2-1; TRBD1 matches at 8 bases. The CDR3 has 14 amino acids. Trimming removed 4 bases from V and 4 bases from J; junction bases left unmatched: 6. CDR1 is SQVTM and CDR2 is ANQGSEA in the germline V gene. As DNA, the CDR3 is TGCAGCGTTGGTGGACAGGGCCCTTACAATGAGCAGTTCTTC. This translates into CSVGGQGPYNEQFF.

The chain carries TRBV29-1 and TRBJ2-7; 7 nucleotides line up with TRBD1. The CDR3 is 12 residues long. The germline V gene has CDR1 SQVTM and CDR2 ANQGSEA. After removal of 4 bases from V and 7 bases from J, the junction contained 7 bases not matched to a gene. CDR3 nucleotide sequence: TGCAGCGTTGGACAGGGATCCGGAGAGCAGTACTTC. Residues: CSVGQGSGEQYF.

This clone was observed a handful of times. The chain combines TRBV7-9 with TRBJ2-5; the D gene is possibly TRBD2 (5 bases). The germline gives CDR1 SEHNR, CDR2 FQNEAQ (reference sequence). The V and J ends lost 3 bases and 3 bases respectively, with 11 bases between them. The CDR3 length is 14 residues. CDR3 bases: TGTGCCAGCAGCTTTTTTCGGGGAAAAGAGACCCAGTACTTC. This sequence encodes CASSFFRGKETQYF.